The table lists the clone carrying this TCR beta chain with many counts. Antigen: not known. The sample's time point: patch test 1, 2 weeks after DPC sensitization. Treatment here: therapeutic diphenylcyclopropenone sensitization with weekly scalp DPC. TCRdb reprocessed the RACE reads via MiXCR and lists one record per CDR3 protein. The table has roughly 360,000 distinct CDR3 sequences, about 4.8% seen once. This specimen comes from a study of human T cells and chemical hapten exposure. The study's findings and limits: Counts of expanded TCRs (at PT1) showed a positive correlation with patch test score. The formation of large CDR3 similarity clusters by expanded TCRs significantly exceeded that of controls.

Germline CDR1 and CDR2: SQVTM and ANQGSEA. The CDR3 is 12 residues long. The V gene is TRBV29-1, the J gene TRBJ2-3; no firm D call. The receptor's source is a woman aged 45-59 years with alopecia areata. Some clones in this sample may be carry-over from other donors' samples. This sample comprised whole blood, obtained in connection with sensitization to the hapten diphenylcyclopropenone (DPC). The CDR3 loop is CTIRYQTDTQYF. The CDR3 bases are TGCACCATTCGGTATCAGACAGATACGCAGTATTTT.